This T cell receptor (beta chain) was observed in a study of blood T cells in healthy people across ages. Trimming cost V 10 bases and J 11 bases, with 22 bases left between them. The CDR3 spans 13 residues. Alongside a J-beta primer mix, a sample-barcoded 5' primer served in a second PCR lasting about 6 to 11 cycles. TCRdb redid the calling of the 5' RACE reads with MiXCR, one entry per CDR3 protein. The sample holds roughly 1.5 million distinct CDR3 sequences, roughly 43% seen once. Source material: blood. This clonotype was obtained from a woman aged 18-35 years in good health. The chain recombines TRBV12-3 or TRBV12-4 with TRBJ2-3; either TRBD1 or TRBD2 may fit D (5 bases each). The CDR3 nucleotides are TGTGCCAACAGCCCCGGGGCAACAGATGTGCAGTATTTT. As protein: CANSPGATDVQYF.